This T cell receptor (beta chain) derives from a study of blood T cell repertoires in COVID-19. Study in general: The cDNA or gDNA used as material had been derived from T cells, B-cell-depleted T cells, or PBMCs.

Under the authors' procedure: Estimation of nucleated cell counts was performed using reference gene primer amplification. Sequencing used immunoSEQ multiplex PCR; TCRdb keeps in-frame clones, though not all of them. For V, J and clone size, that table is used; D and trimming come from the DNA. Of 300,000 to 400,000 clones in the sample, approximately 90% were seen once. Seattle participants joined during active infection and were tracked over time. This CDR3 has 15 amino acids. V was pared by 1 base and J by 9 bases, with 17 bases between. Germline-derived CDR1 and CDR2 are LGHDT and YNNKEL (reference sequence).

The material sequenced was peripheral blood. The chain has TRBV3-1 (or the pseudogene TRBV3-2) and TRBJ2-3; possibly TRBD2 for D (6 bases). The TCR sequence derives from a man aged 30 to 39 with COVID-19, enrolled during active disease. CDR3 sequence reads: CASSQATGGAGTQYF. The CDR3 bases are TGTGCCAGCAGCCAAGCAACAGGAGGGGCCGGCACGCAGTATTTT.